The rows below give T cell receptor beta chains drawn from one sample of a study of blood T cells in healthy people across ages. TCRdb used MiXCR to reprocess the 5' RACE reads, holding one entry per CDR3 protein. The sample contains fewer than 800,000 distinct CDR3 sequences, roughly 21% of which appear only once. The sequenced material came from blood. These receptors originate from an older man in good health. CDR3s include the opening cysteine and the closing phenylalanine or tryptophan. The D gene is left open where the match is weak. Some rows have no size entry. The others give once, few or many, or a class for an expanded clone.

once,TRBV7-2,.,TRBJ1-5,TGTGCCAGCAGCTTAGTCTCATTTGGCAATCAGCCCCAGCATTTT,CASSLVSFGNQPQHF
few,TRBV12-3/TRBV12-4,TRBD2,TRBJ2-5,TGTGCCAGCAGTTGGGGTAGCGGGAACCAGTACTTC,CASSWGSGNQYF
.,TRBV7-3,TRBD2,TRBJ2-5,TGTGCCAGCAGCCCAAAAGTGACTAGCGGAAAAGAGACCCAGTACTTC,CASSPKVTSGKETQYF
many,TRBV28,.,TRBJ1-1,TGTGCCAGCAGTTTGTCCGGGGGCCGGACTGAAGCTTTCTTT,CASSLSGGRTEAFF
.,TRBV28,TRBD2,TRBJ2-4,TGTGCCAGCAGTTTCGGGCCCTATCCCAGGACTAGCGGGAACGTGGCCAAAAACATTCAGTACTTC,CASSFGPYPRTSGNVAKNIQYF
few,TRBV4-2,TRBD2,TRBJ2-7,TGTGCCAGCAGGCAACAGAGAGCGGGAGCTTACGAGCAGTACTTC,CASRQQRAGAYEQYF
.,TRBV10-1,.,TRBJ1-3,TGCGCCAGCAGTGAGTCTACGGGCTCTGGAAACACCATATATTTT,CASSESTGSGNTIYF
.,TRBV20-1,TRBD2,TRBJ2-1,TGCAGTGCTAGAGCCTCTAGCGGGAGGGGTTACAATGAGCAGTTCTTC,CSARASSGRGYNEQFF
once,TRBV29-1,.,TRBJ1-1,TGCAGCTCTCCTGGAGGGAAAGGGGCGCGAGGGACTGAAGCTTTCTTT,CSSPGGKGARGTEAFF
few,TRBV20-1,TRBD2,TRBJ2-7,TGCAGTGCTATAGGTCTAGCGGGAATCTCCTACGAGCAGTACTTC,CSAIGLAGISYEQYF
few,TRBV4-1,.,TRBJ2-5,TGCGCCAGCAGCCAAGATCGGAAGGGAGGCCAAGAGACCCAGTACTTC,CASSQDRKGGQETQYF
.,TRBV2,.,TRBJ2-3,TGTGCCAGCAGTGTTGGGGCTCCTCGGACAGATACGCAGTATTTT,CASSVGAPRTDTQYF
.,TRBV29-1,.,TRBJ2-7,TGCAGCGTTGGCCATTATGTCTACGAGCAGTACTTC,CSVGHYVYEQYF
few,TRBV20-1,.,TRBJ2-3,TGCAGTGCTATTGGACCATCCACAGATACGCAGTATTTT,CSAIGPSTDTQYF
many,TRBV3-1,TRBD2,TRBJ2-3,TGTGCCAGCAGCCAGGGTAGCGGGAGGGGAGTGGATACGCAGTATTTT,CASSQGSGRGVDTQYF
.,TRBV20-1,.,TRBJ2-2,TGCAGTGCTAGAGATTCGCACACCGGGGAGCTGTTTTTT,CSARDSHTGELFF
.,TRBV19,.,TRBJ2-4,TGTGCCAGTAGTATAGAGAGGAACAAAAACATTCAGTACTTC,CASSIERNKNIQYF
.,TRBV7-9,TRBD1,TRBJ2-7,TGTGCCAGCAGCATGACAGGGTCCGAGCAGTACTTC,CASSMTGSEQYF
.,TRBV5-4,.,TRBJ2-4,TGTGCCAGCAGCCCAAGCGGCGCGCTAGCCAAAAACATTCAGTACTTC,CASSPSGALAKNIQYF
.,TRBV7-9,TRBD2,TRBJ2-1,TGTGCCAGCAGCCCCCGAGGACTAGCGGGAGTTGGTGAGCAGTTCTTC,CASSPRGLAGVGEQFF